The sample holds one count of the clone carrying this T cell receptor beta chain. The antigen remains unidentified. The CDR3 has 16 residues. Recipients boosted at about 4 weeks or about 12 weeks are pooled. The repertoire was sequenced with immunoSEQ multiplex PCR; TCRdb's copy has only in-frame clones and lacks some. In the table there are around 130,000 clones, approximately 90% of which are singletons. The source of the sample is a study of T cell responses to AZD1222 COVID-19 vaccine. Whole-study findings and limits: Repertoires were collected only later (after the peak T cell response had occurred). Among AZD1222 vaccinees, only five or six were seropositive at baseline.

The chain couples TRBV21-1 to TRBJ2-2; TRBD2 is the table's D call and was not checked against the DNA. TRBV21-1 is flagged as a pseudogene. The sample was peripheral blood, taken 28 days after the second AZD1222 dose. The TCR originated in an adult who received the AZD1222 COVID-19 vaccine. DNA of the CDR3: TGTGCCAGCAGCAAACTAGCGGGGGGGTTCACCGGGGAGCTGTTTTTT. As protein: CASSKLAGGFTGELFF.